The 30 T cell receptor beta chains given below trace back to one sample, sequenced in a study. TCRdb passed the RT-PCR reads through MiXCR, listing each CDR3 protein once. The sample shows about 700,000 distinct CDR3 sequences, over 12% of them seen only once. Source material: memory CD4+ T cells from blood. Source of these receptors: a female donor in good health, serving as a healthy control.

V is TRBV30 and J is TRBJ1-5; D gene ambiguous. Deletions cut 2 bases from V and 7 bases from J, with 15 bases between. The CDR3 spans 14 residues. The germline CDR1 and CDR2 sequences are GTSNPN and SVGIG (reference sequence). DNA of the CDR3: TGTGCCTGGAGTTCGGCTAACTCGAGACAGCCCCAGCATTTT. Its protein is CAWSSANSRQPQHF.

This clonotype was found a few times. The CDR3 sequence: CSVQGMGNQPQHF. Here the CDR3 DNA reads TGCAGCGTGCAGGGCATGGGCAATCAGCCCCAGCATTTT. The V gene is TRBV29-1, the J gene TRBJ1-5; a weak D match, TRBD1 (5 bases). Germline CDR1 and CDR2: SQVTM and ANQGSEA. Between the trimmed V and J ends, which lost 6 bases and 2 bases, there was a span of 11 bases. The CDR3 has 13 amino acids.

In this sample, this clonotype turned up a few times. V is TRBV6-6 and J is TRBJ1-5; D ambiguous. The V and J ends lost 2 bases and 3 bases respectively, with 8 bases between them. The length of the CDR3 is 14 residues. CDR1 is MNHNY and CDR2 is SVGAGI in the germline V gene (reference sequence). The DNA of the CDR3 is TGTGCCAGCAGTTACGGGCCGGACAATCAGCCCCAGCATTTT. The encoded protein is CASSYGPDNQPQHF.

The CDR3 region has the DNA TGCAGTGCTAGAACATCGACAGGTACTGAAGCTTTCTTT. Translated: CSARTSTGTEAFF. The V gene is TRBV20-1, the J gene TRBJ1-1; possibly TRBD1 for D (6 bases). The ends were cut back, 2 bases at V and 5 bases at J, with 12 bases in the middle. Germline loops: CDR1 DFQATT, CDR2 SNEGSKA (reference sequence). The CDR3 contains 13 residues.

This clonotype was observed a few times. V and J are TRBV11-2 and TRBJ2-1; TRBD2 matches at 8 bases. This CDR3 is 14 amino acids long. Germline loops: CDR1 SGHAT, CDR2 FQNNGV. V lost 3 bases, J lost 4 bases, and 2 bases stayed unmatched. The CDR3 protein is CASSFSGIYNEQFF. For the CDR3, the DNA is TGTGCCAGCAGCTTTAGCGGGATATACAATGAGCAGTTCTTC.

The chain couples TRBV20-1 to TRBJ2-2; D is possibly TRBD1 or TRBD2 (5 bases each). V dropped 5 bases and J dropped 9 bases, with 10 bases sitting between them. The germline gives CDR1 DFQATT, CDR2 SNEGSKA (reference sequence). This CDR3 region has 11 residues. CDR3 bases: TGCAGTGCTGGGACCCCCCGGGAGCTGTTTTTT. Translation gives CSAGTPRELFF.

This clonotype was seen a few times. CDR3 nucleotide sequence: TGTGCCAGCCACTTAAGACAGGGGGCGGATTCGGGCTACACCTTC. It translates to CASHLRQGADSGYTF. The chain joins TRBV6-6 to TRBJ1-2, with 10 bases fitting TRBD1. This CDR3 has 15 residues. V dropped 8 bases and J dropped 8; count of bases not matched to a gene: 14. Germline V gives CDR1 MNHNY, CDR2 SVGAGI (reference sequence).

The chain links TRBV28 to TRBJ2-5, with unresolved D. The V end lost 5 bases, the J end lost 13 bases, and 17 bases lay between the germline ends. Per the germline V gene, CDR1 is MDHEN and CDR2 is SYDVKM. This CDR3 comprises 12 residues. In nucleotides, the CDR3 is TGTGCCAGCAGTCCCCCTCCCGGTCCCCGGTACTTC. This gives the protein CASSPPPGPRYF. The variable domain in full, with the rest retrieved from reference TRBV28 and TRBJ2-5, is DVKVTQSSRYLVKRTGEKVFLECVQDMDHENMFWYRQDPGLGLRLIYFSYDVKMKEKGDIPEGYSVSREKKERFSLILESASTNQTSMYLCASSPPPGPRYFGPGTRLLVL.

The chain joins TRBV7-2 to TRBJ2-5; 10 bases match TRBD2. Germline loops: CDR1 SGHTA, CDR2 FQGNSA. CDR3 size: 18 residues. The junction had 12 bases not matched to a gene; V was cut back by 5 bases and J by 0 bases. Here the CDR3 reads CASSPLGISGGNQETQYF. The DNA for the CDR3 is TGTGCCAGCAGCCCCCTTGGTATTAGCGGGGGGAACCAAGAGACCCAGTACTTC.

There are a few counts of this clonotype. The V call is TRBV28, the J call TRBJ2-3; 12 bases are shared with TRBD1. V lost 4 bases and J lost 7; bases outside the gene matches: 9. CDR1 and CDR2 (germline): MDHEN, SYDVKM. The CDR3 length is 16 residues. CDR3 sequence: CASSSPGQGAQNTQYF. The CDR3 DNA follows: TGTGCCAGCAGTTCACCGGGACAGGGGGCGCAAAATACGCAGTATTTT.

This clonotype was detected many times. This chain connects TRBV20-1 to TRBJ2-7, with TRBD2 as a possible D gene (6 bases). The germline V gene has CDR1 DFQATT and CDR2 SNEGSKA (reference sequence). CDR3 length: 13 amino acids. V lost 2 bases and J 1 base, leaving 9 bases between the germline ends. The CDR3 sequence: CSARRGESYEQYF. The CDR3 DNA sequence: TGCAGTGCTAGACGCGGGGAGTCCTACGAGCAGTACTTC.

V gene TRBV20-1 combines with J gene TRBJ2-1, with 14 bases identical to TRBD2. CDR3 size: 23 residues. Germline values: CDR1 DFQATT, CDR2 SNEGSKA (reference sequence). V shed 7 bases, J shed 7 bases, and the junction held 33 bases outside the gene matches. The CDR3, as DNA: TGCAGTGTGCCGCGGATGGGGGGGGGATGGACTAGCGGGAGGCCCCCCTCCTTAAATGAGCAGTTCTTC. It specifies CSVPRMGGGWTSGRPPSLNEQFF.

Ten or more counts support this clonotype. The genes are TRBV27 and TRBJ1-1; 7 bases match TRBD1. V lost 3 bases and J lost 4; bases outside the gene matches: 2. CDR3 length: 13 amino acids. Germline loops: CDR1 MNHEY, CDR2 SMNVEV (reference sequence). The CDR3 nucleotides are TGTGCCAGCAGTTTGGGACAGAGCACTGAAGCTTTCTTT. Translation gives CASSLGQSTEAFF.

The chain carries TRBV6-5 and TRBJ2-2; a weak D match, TRBD1 (6 bases). In germline, CDR1 is MNHEY, CDR2 SVGAGI. V gave up 6 bases and J gave up 1 base, with 18 bases separating them. The CDR3 is 17 residues long. The CDR3 protein is CASRLQGRGGNTGELFF. In DNA form, the CDR3 reads TGTGCCAGCAGATTACAGGGAAGAGGGGGGAACACCGGGGAGCTGTTTTTT.

This clonotype was seen a handful of times. The V gene is TRBV7-8, the J gene TRBJ1-2; 8 bases are shared with TRBD1. The CDR3 consists of 15 residues. Germline V gene data show CDR1 as SGHVS and CDR2 as FQNEAQ. The trim removed 2 bases at V and 5 bases at J, leaving 7 bases unmatched. CDR3 sequence (DNA): TGTGCCAGCAGCTTAAGTCGGACAGGGCCATATGGCTACACCTTC. Its protein is CASSLSRTGPYGYTF.

V is TRBV7-2 and J is TRBJ2-1; D unclear. The germline V and J ends were trimmed by 4 bases and 4 bases, with 14 bases remaining between them. This CDR3 contains 15 residues. Germline values: CDR1 SGHTA, CDR2 FQGNSA. The CDR3 region has the DNA TGTGCCAGCAGCTCCCATAGTGTGGGGTACAATGAGCAGTTCTTC. Its translation: CASSSHSVGYNEQFF.

The chain recombines TRBV30 with TRBJ2-3, with 9 bases identical to TRBD2. This CDR3 has 14 residues. Germline-derived CDR1 and CDR2 are GTSNPN and SVGIG (reference sequence). V gave up 7 bases and J gave up 3 bases; unmatched junction bases: 8. The CDR3 sequence is CAYGLAFGTDTQYF. CDR3 coding DNA: TGTGCCTATGGACTAGCGTTTGGTACAGATACGCAGTATTTT.

V and J are TRBV12-3 or TRBV12-4 and TRBJ2-1; 9 bases align to TRBD2. CDR3 length equals 14 residues. V shed 7 bases, J shed 7 bases, and the junction held 8 bases outside the gene matches. CDR3 sequence (DNA): TGTGCCAGCAATCTAGCGGGGCTAAAGAATGAGCAGTTCTTC. It yields the protein CASNLAGLKNEQFF.

This clonotype was detected a few times. V is TRBV10-3 and J is TRBJ2-3; 8 bases line up with TRBD2. CDR3 size: 14 residues. Unmatched junction bases numbered 2, after V lost 6 bases and J lost 0 bases. CDR1 and CDR2 (germline): ENHRY, SYGVKD. The CDR3: CAIRASGSTDTQYF. The CDR3 DNA sequence: TGTGCCATCAGAGCTAGCGGGAGCACAGATACGCAGTATTTT.

This clonotype has a handful of counts. The chain recombines TRBV10-3 with TRBJ2-2; TRBD1 matches at 10 bases. Looked up from germline, CDR1 is ENHRY and CDR2 is SYGVKD. The CDR3 loop spans 15 amino acids. Losses at the gene ends were 5 bases for V and 6 bases for J; bases not matched to a gene: 6. CDR3 sequence: CAISPGQGSSGELFF. CDR3 coding DNA: TGTGCCATCAGTCCGGGACAGGGGTCCTCCGGGGAGCTGTTTTTT.

The chain is built from TRBV18 and TRBJ1-3, with TRBD1 as a possible D gene (5 bases). V was cut by 0 bases and J by 6 bases, with 12 bases left in between. CDR3 length equals 15 residues. CDR1 KGHSH and CDR2 LQKENI come from the germline V gene. The CDR3 sequence is CASSPPAGRENTIYF. CDR3 nucleotide sequence: TGTGCCAGCTCACCACCGGCAGGGCGGGAAAACACCATATATTTT.

The table lists this clonotype with many counts. This chain uses TRBV20-1 with TRBJ2-7, with TRBD1 matching 7 bases. V shed 5 bases, J shed 3 bases, and the junction held 7 bases outside the gene matches. The CDR3 has 13 amino acids. The germline V gene encodes CDR1 DFQATT and CDR2 SNEGSKA (reference sequence). CDR3 in DNA: TGCAGTGCTGGTGGACAGGTTAGCTACGAGCAGTACTTC. Its translation is CSAGGQVSYEQYF.

The sample holds many counts of this clonotype. This chain connects TRBV12-3 or TRBV12-4 to TRBJ1-4, with D unresolved. CDR3 length: 16 amino acids. The V end was cut by 0 bases, the J end by 7 bases, with 15 bases between. CDR3 sequence reads: CASSLAPSLGIEKLFF. The CDR3 DNA reads TGTGCCAGCAGTTTAGCACCCTCCCTAGGGATTGAAAAACTGTTTTTT.

This clonotype was detected ten times or more. The chain uses TRBV5-6 and TRBJ2-7, with D maybe TRBD1 (8 bases). Germline assignment: CDR1 SGHDT and CDR2 YYEEEE. The CDR3 covers 14 residues. V lost 4 bases to trimming and J lost 4 bases, with 15 bases between them. The CDR3 DNA reads TGTGCCAGCAGCCCAGACAGGGGACTATACGAGCAGTACTTC. Translation gives CASSPDRGLYEQYF.

The V gene is TRBV7-8, the J gene TRBJ2-3, with 8 bases lining up with TRBD1. The CDR3 totals 15 residues. The germline V gene encodes CDR1 SGHVS and CDR2 FQNEAQ. V trimming: 3 bases; J trimming: 4 bases; junction bases outside the gene matches: 6. Written as DNA, the CDR3 is TGTGCCAGCAGCTTTGGGACAGGTCGGGCAGATACGCAGTATTTT. This encodes CASSFGTGRADTQYF.

The V gene is TRBV9, the J gene TRBJ1-5; 8 bases align to TRBD1. J gave up 5 bases and V 2 bases, and 3 bases lay outside the gene matches. Germline V gene sequence: CDR1 SGDLS, CDR2 YYNGEE. The CDR3 extends over 14 amino acids. This chain's CDR3 is CASSVTGDYQPQHF. Here the CDR3 DNA reads TGTGCCAGCAGCGTGACAGGGGACTATCAGCCCCAGCATTTT.

This clonotype was observed a few times. The CDR3 loop is CASSVDRGGPYGYTF. The CDR3 DNA follows: TGTGCCAGCAGCGTAGATAGGGGAGGTCCCTATGGCTACACCTTC. The chain couples TRBV9 to TRBJ1-2; perhaps TRBD1 as D (5 bases). Trimming took 0 bases from V and 4 from J, leaving 13 bases between them. Per germline, CDR1 SGDLS and CDR2 YYNGEE. This CDR3 comprises 15 residues.

This clonotype appeared many times. This chain connects TRBV12-3 or TRBV12-4 to TRBJ2-2; D is tentatively TRBD1 or TRBD2 (5 bases each). The CDR3 is 15 amino acids. Trimming took 5 bases from V and 7 from J, leaving 17 bases between them. CDR3 sequence: CASSPLRGAGGELFF. CDR3 bases: TGTGCCAGCAGTCCCCTGAGGGGCGCGGGCGGGGAGCTGTTTTTT.

This clonotype was observed at least ten times. This chain uses TRBV20-1 with TRBJ2-1; 11 bases align to TRBD2. V dropped 6 bases and J dropped 5; count of bases not matched to a gene: 9. Germline V gene data show CDR1 as DFQATT and CDR2 as SNEGSKA (reference sequence). This CDR3 spans 15 amino acids. CDR3 nucleotide sequence: TGCAGTGCCCTCCCGACTAGCGGGGCTCACAATGAGCAGTTCTTC. It is translated as CSALPTSGAHNEQFF.

This clonotype was detected many times. This chain links TRBV7-2 with TRBJ2-7; no clear D. The V end was cut by 1 base, the J end by 2 bases, with 9 bases between. Germline values: CDR1 SGHTA, CDR2 FQGNSA. CDR3 length: 14 amino acids. The CDR3 loop is CASSLDVAAYEQYF. The CDR3 DNA is TGTGCCAGCAGCTTAGACGTCGCCGCCTACGAGCAGTACTTC.